These 9 T cell receptor beta chains came from one sample sequenced in a study of shared clonotypes between healthy human individuals. The data were produced by immunoSEQ multiplex PCR, yet TCRdb's version contains in-frame clones alone and is incomplete. Of around 940,000 clones detected, about three quarters appear once; the ten largest clones hold approximately 1.5%. The sample taken for sequencing was memory CD4+ T cells sorted from blood. Stated subset: CD45RA-negative fraction. The receptor set was obtained from a man between 18 and 29 years old in good health.

This clone was recorded only once. V and J are TRBV10-1 and TRBJ2-1; 7 positions match TRBD2. This CDR3 contains 13 residues. Trimming cost V 6 bases and J 10 bases; bases outside gene matches: 9. CDR1 is WNHNN, CDR2 SYGVQD, per germline (reference sequence). CDR3 sequence: CASRAGLVGEQFF. CDR3 DNA sequence: TGCGCCAGCAGGGCCGGACTAGTTGGCGAGCAGTTCTTC.

Remarks on this clone: Germline is not matched at one junction end, which may reflect a read error. This chain links TRBV6-1 with TRBJ2-6, with 11 positions matching TRBD1. CDR1 and CDR2 (germline): MNHNS, SASEGT. This CDR3 is built from 17 residues. CDR3 region: CASSQGQGATGANVLTF. The CDR3 nucleotides are TGTGCCAGCAGTCAAGGACAGGGGGCTACTGGAGCCAACGTCCTGACTTTC.

The chain recombines TRBV2 with TRBJ2-7, with D maybe TRBD2 (5 bases). Germline loops: CDR1 SNHLY, CDR2 FYNNEI. This CDR3 spans 14 amino acids. The germline V and J ends were trimmed by 6 bases and 5 bases, with 17 bases remaining between them. CDR3 bases: TGTGCCAGCAGCCCTGGGGAGTTTAACCACGAGCAGTACTTC. Translation gives CASSPGEFNHEQYF.

The CDR3 sequence is CASSIQTATDTQYF. As DNA, the CDR3 is TGTGCCAGCAGTATCCAGACAGCCACAGATACGCAGTATTTT. The chain employs TRBV27 and TRBJ2-3, with a possible D match to TRBD1 (5 bases). The germline gives CDR1 MNHEY, CDR2 SMNVEV (reference sequence). V lost 5 bases to trimming and J lost 2 bases, with 11 bases between them. The CDR3 runs to 14 residues.

The chain combines TRBV6-1 with TRBJ1-1; unclear D gene. Germline CDR1 and CDR2: MNHNS and SASEGT. There are 13 residues in the CDR3. Trimming left V 5 bases short and J 3 bases short, with 10 bases between. The CDR3 region has the DNA TGTGCCAGCAGTACCGGGGTGCACACTGAAGCTTTCTTT. Its translation is CASSTGVHTEAFF.

This clone was found once. A far bigger clonotype differs at one base, so this is likely a read error. The same CDR3 also results from other DNA sequences found in this sample. The chain uses TRBV9 and TRBJ2-2; D is uncertain. In germline, CDR1 is SGDLS, CDR2 YYNGEE. The ends were cut back, 4 bases at V and 2 bases at J, with 3 bases in the middle. The CDR3 is 12 residues long. The CDR3 reads CASSLNTGELFF. CDR3 nucleotides: TGTGCCAGCAGCTTAAACACCGGGGAGCTGTTTTTT.

The V and J genes are TRBV2 and TRBJ2-1, with a weak D call TRBD1 (7 bases). The germline CDR1 and CDR2 sequences are SNHLY and FYNNEI. This CDR3 has 13 residues. Trimming took off 6 bases at V and 4 bases at J, with 10 bases between the two ends. Here the CDR3 DNA reads TGTGCCAGCAGCGCAGGGGGGTACAATGAGCAGTTCTTC. Protein product: CASSAGGYNEQFF.

The chain uses TRBV6-6 and TRBJ2-7, with D perhaps matching TRBD2 (5 bases). V lost 4 bases to trimming and J lost 3 bases, with 7 bases between them. CDR1 is MNHNY and CDR2 is SVGAGI in the germline V gene (reference sequence). The CDR3 consists of 12 residues. Written as DNA, the CDR3 is TGTGCCAGCAGTTTCGAGGGCTACGAGCAGTACTTC. Protein: CASSFEGYEQYF.

V is TRBV6-1 and J is TRBJ1-2, with 7 bases identical to TRBD1. CDR3 length: 14 amino acids. The V gene's germline CDR1 is MNHNS and CDR2 SASEGT. V shed 7 bases and J 0 bases; nucleotides not matched to a gene: 5. The CDR3 protein is CASNPTGTNYGYTF. DNA for the CDR3: TGTGCCAGCAACCCGACAGGGACTAACTATGGCTACACCTTC.